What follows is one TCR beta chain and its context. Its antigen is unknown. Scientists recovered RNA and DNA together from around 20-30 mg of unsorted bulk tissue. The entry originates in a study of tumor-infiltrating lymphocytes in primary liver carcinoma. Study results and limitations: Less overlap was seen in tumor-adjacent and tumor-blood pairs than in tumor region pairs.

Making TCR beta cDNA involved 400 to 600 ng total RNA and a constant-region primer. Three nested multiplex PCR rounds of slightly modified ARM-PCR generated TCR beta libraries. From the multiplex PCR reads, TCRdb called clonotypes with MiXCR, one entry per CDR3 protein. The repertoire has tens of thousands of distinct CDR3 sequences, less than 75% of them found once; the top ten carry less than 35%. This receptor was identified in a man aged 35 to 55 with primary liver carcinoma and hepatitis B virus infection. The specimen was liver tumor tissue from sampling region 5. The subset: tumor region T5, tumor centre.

The CDR3 loop reads CASVRNREEGYTF. CDR3 nucleotides: TGTGCCAGCGTAAGGAACAGGGAGGAGGGCTACACCTTC. The J gene is TRBJ1-2, the V gene TRBV28; tentatively, D is TRBD1 (6 bases). This CDR3 region has 13 residues. Trimming shortened V by 8 bases and J by 8 bases, and 18 bases separated the two germline ends. CDR1 and CDR2 from the germline V gene are MDHEN and SYDVKM.